This T cell receptor beta chain came from a study of cytomegalovirus exposure and HLA in healthy donors. Findings and caveats of the study: A later analysis found that most CMV-associated TCR beta chains appeared HLA-restricted. In a later analysis, TCR beta V- and J-gene trimming was associated with a missense DCLRE1C variant.

This PCR relied on a set of 60 Vbeta primers and 13 Jbeta primers. Profiling relied on immunoSEQ multiplex PCR, and the TCRdb table lists in-frame clones only, not all of them. The sample lists 170,000 or so clones, roughly 77% occurring once. As to this clone: Its specificity is unknown.

Germline loops: CDR1 MNHEY, CDR2 SMNVEV (reference sequence). The CDR3 length is 15 residues. Trimming cost V 3 bases and J 4 bases, with 12 bases left between them. The sequenced material came from PBMCs. The receptor's source is a woman in her fifties or sixties in good health and CMV-seropositive. The chain is built from TRBV27 and TRBJ1-4; possibly TRBD1 for D (5 bases). The CDR3 spells CASSFGGGRNEKLFF. DNA of the CDR3: TGTGCCAGCAGTTTTGGGGGGGGACGTAATGAAAAACTGTTTTTT.